The clone carrying this TCR beta chain was seen just once. Its cognate antigen is unknown. 13 Jbeta primers and 60 Vbeta primers were used for the PCR. Libraries were prepared by immunoSEQ multiplex PCR; TCRdb keeps only in-frame clonotypes and omits some of them. Of about 160,000 clones listed, around 83% are singletons. In germline, CDR1 is KGHSH, CDR2 LQKENI. Trimming removed 3 bases at V and 3 bases at J, with 11 bases between. The CDR3 contains 14 residues. This sample is drawn from a study of cytomegalovirus exposure and HLA in healthy donors. Findings of the study overall: A later look showed TCR association rates differing by HLA locus, highest for DRB1 and lowest for HLA-C.

The TCR originated in a man in his forties or fifties in good health and CMV-seropositive. The sequencing input was PBMCs. The rearrangement links TRBV18 to TRBJ1-2, with D possibly TRBD1 on 5 matching bases. As DNA, the CDR3 is TGTGCCAGCTCACCCCAAGACAGCTACTATGGCTACACCTTC. Translation gives CASSPQDSYYGYTF.